This is a list of T cell receptor beta chains from one sample in a study of multiple sclerosis patients with progressive multifocal leukoencephalopathy. Sequencing used immunoSEQ multiplex PCR; TCRdb keeps in-frame clones, though not all of them. The repertoire includes 31,000 or so clones, roughly 89% of them detected once, and about 6.1% sits in the top ten. This sample comprised PBMCs, obtained from a patient treated with natalizumab. The source is a woman in her thirties or forties with progressive multifocal leukoencephalopathy. CDR3s include the opening cysteine and the closing phenylalanine or tryptophan. Clone size is stated in some rows and not others, as once, few, many or a class when expanded.

v_call	j_call	clone_size	cdr3_length	cdr3_aa
TRBV6-5	TRBJ2-1	.	13	CASSYRLRGGEIF
TRBV7-9	TRBJ1-2	.	14	CASSLREGFDGYTF
TRBV19	TRBJ2-3	.	15	CASSNKGGSTDTQYF
TRBV19	TRBJ1-4	.	14	CASSGTATNEKLFF
TRBV6-5	TRBJ1-4	.	13	CASKGTAGEKLFF
TRBV5-1	TRBJ2-2	few	17	CASSLLAGAPHTGELFF
TRBV6-5	TRBJ1-1	.	12	CASSTNSGEAFF
TRBV4-1	TRBJ1-1	.	17	CASSQDQWKGERAEAFF
TRBV4-2	TRBJ2-1	.	17	CASSQARGGSSYNEQFF
TRBV7-9	TRBJ2-3	.	13	CASSLVWGDTQYF
TRBV27	TRBJ1-1	.	13	CASSLEGVGQAFF
TRBV21-1	TRBJ2-7	few	18	CASHLTPEKRETPYEQYF
TRBV28	TRBJ1-1	.	17	CASSLWDVVRVGTEAFF
TRBV19	TRBJ1-5	few	15	CASSTDTYSNQPQHF
TRBV15	TRBJ1-6	once	15	CATSSPGQGNSPLHF
TRBV5-4	TRBJ2-3	.	13	CASSLDTTDTQYF
TRBV19	TRBJ2-1	.	15	CASSITSGTANEQFF
TRBV2	TRBJ2-5	.	18	CASSEGGPRLAGEETQYF
TRBV6-1	TRBJ1-1	.	13	CASRDRGETEAFF
TRBV5-4	TRBJ2-5	once	13	CASSLGGGETQYF
TRBV6-6	TRBJ2-7	few	14	CASSFSGSSYEQYF
TRBV9	TRBJ1-1	.	15	CASSVSGDRGVRAFF
TRBV11-3	TRBJ2-7	.	17	CASSSPETSGRNYEQYF
TRBV7-9	TRBJ2-4	.	14	CASSSTGTKNIQYF
TRBV30	TRBJ1-6	once	15	CASSGPGQGNSPLHF
TRBV19	TRBJ2-5	.	13	CASSFQGQETQYF
TRBV5-8	TRBJ2-1	.	15	CASSMDRGAYNEQFF
TRBV6-5	TRBJ1-2	.	13	CASSLDKNYGYTF
TRBV30	TRBJ1-2	.	13	CAWSQKGNYGYTF
TRBV7-6	TRBJ1-1	.	14	CASSLGPSNTEAFF
TRBV7-2	TRBJ1-5	.	13	CASSFSYYQPQHF
TRBV6-5	TRBJ2-2	.	15	CASSGGGPRAGELFF
TRBV7-2	TRBJ2-2	.	18	CASSLGYRNRANTGELFF
TRBV14	TRBJ2-1	once	16	CASSQVGQGRGGEQFF
TRBV18	TRBJ2-2	.	14	CASSPRERAGELFF
TRBV28	TRBJ1-5	once	15	CASIIGGIGGQPQHF
TRBV5-4	TRBJ1-2	.	15	CASSLLRQGRHGYTF
TRBV5-6	TRBJ1-2	once	13	CASSSTGVGGYTF
TRBV13	TRBJ2-7	few	14	CASSPGTGSYEQYF
TRBV28	TRBJ2-7	.	15	CASSSSGTGLNEQYF
TRBV5-5	TRBJ1-3	.	15	CASSLTVYSGNTIYF
TRBV18	TRBJ2-7	.	12	CASSPRDYEQYF
TRBV10-3	.	.	11	CAINSFYEQYF
TRBV18	TRBJ2-1	.	12	CASSPPTDEQFF
TRBV5-8	TRBJ1-3	.	18	CASSKLTGVSSGGNTIYF
TRBV19	TRBJ2-2	.	14	CASNSVSNTGELFF
TRBV4-1	TRBJ1-1	once	15	CASSQGGVRGTEAFF
TRBV6-4	TRBJ1-2	few	15	CASNGYGGRSYGYTF
TRBV27	TRBJ2-7	.	14	CASSATGLSYEQYF